This passage covers 11 T cell receptor beta chains from one sample sequenced in a study of resident and recirculating memory T cells in vitiligo. Here immunoSEQ multiplex PCR was the method, and the copy in TCRdb shows in-frame clones only, minus some. The sample lists about 42,000 clones, nearly 95% seen once, with more than 4% in the top ten. Sequences were obtained from blood. These receptor sequences come from a male donor with vitiligo.

CDR3 in DNA: TGCAGCGCCTCGGCGGGGGGGCGGGCCGAGCAGTACTTC. It codes for CSASAGGRAEQYF. The gene calls are TRBV29-1 and TRBJ2-7, with 9 bases fitting TRBD2. Germline CDR1 is SQVTM and CDR2 is ANQGSEA. The CDR3 contains 13 residues. Germline trimming cut 7 bases from V and 6 bases from J; bases unmatched to any gene: 10.

V and J are TRBV6-6 and TRBJ2-5; TRBD2 matches at 10 bases. Germline assignment: CDR1 MNHNY and CDR2 SVGAGI (reference sequence). The CDR3 is made up of 15 amino acids. V trimming: 2 bases; J trimming: 5 bases; junction bases outside the gene matches: 5. This CDR3 is CASSYQRGGSETQYF. The CDR3, as DNA: TGTGCCAGCAGTTACCAGCGGGGGGGCTCGGAGACCCAGTACTTC.

This clone was counted a few times. The rearrangement uses TRBV27 and TRBJ1-5; D gene uncertain. CDR3 length equals 15 residues. The ends were cut back, 1 base at V and 3 bases at J, with 10 bases in the middle. Germline V gives CDR1 MNHEY, CDR2 SMNVEV (reference sequence). The CDR3 region has the DNA TGTGCCAGCAGTTTATTGGCCGGGTTCAATCAGCCCCAGCATTTT. It encodes CASSLLAGFNQPQHF.

The chain has TRBV10-3 and TRBJ2-1; D not resolved. The CDR3 extends over 14 amino acids. Germline lookup yields CDR1 ENHRY and CDR2 SYGVKD. Trimming removed 1 base from V and 6 bases from J, with 10 bases in between. CDR3 DNA sequence: TGTGCCATCAGTGAGTTCTCGCGTCCCAATGAGCAGTTCTTC. Protein: CAISEFSRPNEQFF.

In regard to this clone: Germline and junction disagree at one end, which may indicate a read error. V is TRBV5-1 and J is TRBJ2-7, with TRBD2 matching 12 bases. The CDR3 is made up of 16 amino acids. Germline CDR1 SGHRS, CDR2 YFSETQ. The CDR3 coding sequence is TGCGCCAGCAGCGGCCGGACTAGCGGGGTATCCTACGGGCAGTACTTC. Its protein product is CASSGRTSGVSYGQYF.

The genes are TRBV6-1 and TRBJ2-7; D is perhaps TRBD1 (6 bases). The CDR3 length is 16 residues. Looked up from germline, CDR1 is MNHNS and CDR2 is SASEGT. V lost 3 bases and J lost 3, with 18 bases in between. CDR3 nucleotide sequence: TGTGCCAGCAGTGATAAAAGGCTCAGGGGAAACTACGAGCAGTACTTC. This sequence encodes CASSDKRLRGNYEQYF.

This CDR3 reads CASSLPRGLRSDTQYF. CDR3 DNA: TGCGCCAGCAGCTTGCCTAGAGGACTCCGTTCAGATACGCAGTATTTT. The rearrangement joins TRBV5-1 to TRBJ2-3, with a tentative D call TRBD2 (5 bases). CDR3 size: 16 residues. With 1 base removed from V and 4 bases from J, the gap between germline ends came to 16 bases. Germline V lookup: CDR1 SGHRS, CDR2 YFSETQ.

The chain has TRBV5-5 and TRBJ2-3, with 7 nucleotides matching TRBD2. Germline V gene sequence: CDR1 SGHKS, CDR2 YYEKEE (reference sequence). The CDR3 totals 15 residues. Trimming cost V 3 bases and J 8 bases; bases outside gene matches: 12. CDR3 coding DNA: TGTGCCAGCAGCTCGATTGGTCCTAGCGGAGGTACGCAGTATTTT. Protein sequence: CASSSIGPSGGTQYF.

This clone appeared a single time. The CDR3 sequence: CASSRGALYEQYF. CDR3 DNA sequence: TGTGCCAGTAGTCGCGGGGCCCTCTACGAGCAGTACTTC. The J gene is TRBJ2-7, the V gene TRBV19, with D perhaps TRBD2 (6 bases). V was trimmed by 5 bases and J by 3 bases, leaving 11 bases between them. This CDR3 contains 13 residues. Per the germline V gene, CDR1 is LNHDA and CDR2 is SQIVND (reference sequence).

This clone was counted once. The CDR3 DNA reads TGTGCCAGCTCCGGTGTAGAGGATACGCAGTATTTT. It specifies CASSGVEDTQYF. This chain connects TRBV18 to TRBJ2-3; no firm D call. CDR1 is KGHSH, CDR2 LQKENI, per germline. The length of the CDR3 is 12 residues. The ends were cut back, 6 bases at V and 6 bases at J, with 10 bases in the middle.

This clone occurred once. The CDR3 DNA sequence: TGTGCCAGCAGCTTAACCCCTTATAGCTCCTACAATGAGCAGTTCTTC. As protein: CASSLTPYSSYNEQFF. This chain connects TRBV5-8 to TRBJ2-1; the D is unclear. With 2 bases removed from V and 0 bases from J, the gap between germline ends came to 12 bases. Germline V CDR1 and CDR2: SGHTS, YDEGEE. The CDR3 sequence is 16 residues long.